This T cell receptor beta chain was observed in a study of shared T cell receptors in the human thymus. With V trimmed by 7 bases and J by 0 bases, 12 bases remained unmatched. Looked up from germline, CDR1 is SGHRS and CDR2 is YFSETQ. The CDR3 has 17 residues. Sequencing was performed with immunoSEQ multiplex PCR; in TCRdb, only in-frame clones are kept and a portion is missing. The table lists 720,000 or so clones, approximately 85% of them singletons. This sample also appeared in a second study, on human thymus T cells. From that second work: All donors were healthy Finnish infants who were undergoing corrective surgery to treat congenital heart defects. Thymic tissue was derived from resections collected during corrective heart surgery. Thymic and blood repertoires appeared to show biased V and J gene usage.

Sequencing input: thymocytes. The rearrangement uses TRBV5-1 and TRBJ1-1, with TRBD1 matching over 10 bases. The source is a girl under two years old with a congenital heart defect. The CDR3 here is CASADGTGDPMNTEAFF. The CDR3 bases are TGCGCCAGCGCCGACGGGACAGGGGACCCTATGAACACTGAAGCTTTCTTT.